This is a list of T cell receptor beta chains from one sample in a study of blood T cell repertoires in COVID-19. Assay used: immunoSEQ multiplex PCR; TCRdb lists only in-frame clones, some missing. Of around 370,000 clones listed, around 90% are singletons. The material sequenced was peripheral blood. The receptors shown here come from a young woman who had recovered from COVID-19. Each CDR3 is given with its conserved first and last residue. The D gene is left open where the match is weak. Rows give clone size only sometimes, using once, few, many, or a class for an expanded clone.

cdr3_aa	cdr3_nt	j_call	d_call	clone_size	v_call
CASNPLRGYYGYTF	TGTGCCAGCAACCCCTTGCGGGGTTACTATGGCTACACCTTC	TRBJ1-2	.	.	TRBV6-5
CASSRENSPLHF	TGTGCCAGCAGCCGCGAAAATTCACCCCTCCACTTT	TRBJ1-6	.	.	TRBV7-9
CATRVGRDFNQPQHF	TGTGCCACTAGGGTTGGGCGGGACTTCAATCAGCCCCAGCATTTT	TRBJ1-5	.	many	TRBV6-4
CAWSGTVYQETQYF	TGTGCCTGGAGTGGGACAGTCTACCAAGAGACCCAGTACTTC	TRBJ2-5	.	.	TRBV30
CASSIYGDSNQPQHF	TGTGCCAGTAGTATATACGGGGATAGCAATCAGCCCCAGCATTTT	TRBJ1-5	.	.	TRBV19
CASSHIGRERTYNEQFF	TGTGCCAGCAGCCACATAGGGCGGGAGAGGACCTACAATGAGCAGTTCTTC	TRBJ2-1	TRBD2	.	TRBV7-9
CARSLALMLATIAAQETQYF	TGTGCCAGAAGCTTGGCCTTAATGCTAGCAACTATTGCCGCACAAGAGACCCAGTACTTC	TRBJ2-5	.	.	TRBV5-3
CASSFRVNSYNEQFF	TGCGCCAGCAGCTTTAGAGTTAACTCCTACAATGAGCAGTTCTTC	TRBJ2-1	.	.	TRBV5-1
CASSQDRATAYGYTF	TGCGCCAGCAGCCAAGATCGGGCGACAGCCTATGGCTACACCTTC	TRBJ1-2	.	.	TRBV4-1
CSVRGTSGRTDTQYF	TGCAGCGTTCGGGGGACTAGCGGGAGGACAGATACGCAGTATTTT	TRBJ2-3	TRBD2	.	TRBV29-1
CASSFILTSGNPSTDTQYF	TGTGCCAGCAGCTTTATTCTGACTAGCGGGAACCCAAGCACAGATACGCAGTATTTT	TRBJ2-3	TRBD2	.	TRBV11-3
CASSSPAAGSSGNTIYF	TGTGCCAGCAGCTCCCCTGCCGCTGGCAGCTCTGGAAACACCATATATTTT	TRBJ1-3	.	.	TRBV7-9
CASAASGYEKLFF	TGCGCCAGCGCTGCCTCAGGATATGAAAAACTGTTTTTT	TRBJ1-4	.	.	TRBV5-1
CASSRAVNEKLFF	TGTGCCAGCAGCCGGGCAGTTAATGAAAAACTGTTTTTT	TRBJ1-4	.	.	TRBV14
CASSVGQGDQPQHF	TGCGCCAGCAGCGTAGGACAGGGAGATCAGCCCCAGCATTTT	TRBJ1-5	TRBD1	.	TRBV5-1
CASSYAGTTKQFF	TGTGCCAGCAGTTACGCCGGGACTACTAAGCAGTTCTTC	TRBJ2-1	TRBD2	.	TRBV27